The rows below give T cell receptor beta chains drawn from one sample of a study of PD-1 blockade in classical Hodgkin lymphoma. Data came from immunoSEQ multiplex PCR; TCRdb stores just in-frame clones and leaves some out. The sample consists of under 95,000 clones, under 95% of them appearing once. Source: peripheral blood mononuclear cells (PBMCs), taken at baseline. The receptors shown here come from a human donor with classical Hodgkin lymphoma. CDR3s include the opening cysteine and the closing phenylalanine or tryptophan. Each record gives: J gene, V gene, CDR3 protein.

>TRBJ2-1|TRBV27
CASSLSGNQYNEQFF
>TRBJ2-3|TRBV28
CASSSPAGTSGRADTQYF
>TRBJ2-7|TRBV5-1
CASSYGDYSYEQYF
>TRBJ1-2|TRBV29-1
CSVEEWGGYTF
>TRBJ2-5|TRBV30
CAWSGGEETQYF
>TRBJ2-4|TRBV19
CASSITRGTSGSKTGDIQYF
>TRBJ1-1|TRBV6-4
CASSPSPGNTEAFF
>TRBJ2-7|TRBV9
CASSVQDRSSYEQYF
>TRBJ1-2|TRBV27
CASRAIDRANYGYTF
>TRBJ1-2|TRBV9
CASSGRDRNYGYTF
>TRBJ2-7|TRBV9
CASSGPTSGDSSYEQYF
>TRBJ2-7|TRBV7-9
CASSPREVNGYEQYF
>TRBJ2-7|TRBV6-1
CASSRQGSYEQYF
>TRBJ2-4|TRBV11-2
CASSPDRDNIQYF
>TRBJ2-7|TRBV7-9
CASSLDDRGDEQYF
>TRBJ2-5|TRBV9
CASSYEGLGETQYF
>TRBJ2-3|TRBV5-1
CASSNEGRTDTQYF